A single sample gave rise to the 8 T cell receptor beta chains below, sequenced in a study of radiotherapy plus CTLA-4 blockade in lung cancer. Sequenced by immunoSEQ multiplex PCR; TCRdb stores in-frame clones only, minus some. The sample includes about 28,000 clones, around three quarters of them seen just once. Specimen: peripheral blood, collected from a patient treated with radiotherapy plus ipilimumab. These receptors originate from a human donor with non-small cell lung cancer that progressed on radiotherapy plus ipilimumab.

J is TRBJ2-7 and V is TRBV11-2, with 8 bases fitting TRBD1. Germline lookup yields CDR1 SGHAT and CDR2 FQNNGV. CDR3 length equals 16 residues. The V gene end was trimmed by 1 base and the J gene end by 5 bases; junction bases not matched to a gene: 10. The CDR3, as DNA: TGTGCCAGCAGCTTAGTGCTGGTAGCAGGGGGCCACGAGCAGTACTTC. Translation: CASSLVLVAGGHEQYF.

This clone appeared a few times. This sequence joins TRBV30 and TRBJ1-6, with a tentative D call TRBD1 (5 bases). Trimming left V 5 bases short and J 9 bases short, with 17 bases between. This CDR3 contains 14 residues. Per the germline V gene, CDR1 is GTSNPN and CDR2 is SVGIG (reference sequence). The CDR3 DNA reads as TGTGCCTGGGATACGACAGTAAGAGCTTCACCCCTCCACTTT. Residues: CAWDTTVRASPLHF.

The V call is TRBV7-2, the J call TRBJ2-5; D might be TRBD2 (5 bases). The DNA matches TRBJ2-7 better at its end, which makes the J call doubtful. Germline assignment: CDR1 SGHTA and CDR2 FQGNSA. There are 16 residues in the CDR3. DNA of the CDR3: TGTGCCAGCAGCTCCTATCGGGGAAGCTTTGCGGACGAGCAGTACTTC. Translated, it gives CASSSYRGSFADEQYF.

This chain uses TRBV11-2 with TRBJ1-1; perhaps TRBD1 as D (5 bases). This CDR3 has 12 residues. Between the trimmed V and J ends, which lost 5 bases and 10 bases, there was a span of 14 bases. Germline assignment: CDR1 SGHAT and CDR2 FQNNGV. The CDR3 region has the DNA TGTGCCAGCAGCCCACCGGGGGGGGGAGCTTTCTTT. Translated, it gives CASSPPGGGAFF.

This chain joins TRBV5-5 and TRBJ1-4; a weak D match, TRBD1 (6 bases). V was shortened by 2 bases and J by 9 bases, with 14 bases between the two germline ends. Germline-derived CDR1 and CDR2 are SGHKS and YYEKEE (reference sequence). CDR3 length: 14 amino acids. DNA for the CDR3: TGTGCCAGCAGCTTTGTGGGTGACAGGAAAAAACTGTTTTTT. Protein: CASSFVGDRKKLFF. The full variable domain, its missing parts supplied by reference TRBV5-5 and TRBJ1-4, is DAGVTQSPTHLIKTRGQQVTLRCSPISGHKSVSWYQQVLGQGPQFIFQYYEKEERGRGNFPDRFSARQFPNYSSELNVNALLLGDSALYLCASSFVGDRKKLFFGSGTQLSVL.

This clone was counted only a few times. The V call is TRBV7-9, the J call TRBJ2-7; D is ambiguous. Per germline, CDR1 SEHNR and CDR2 FQNEAQ (reference sequence). The CDR3 consists of 13 residues. With 9 bases removed from V and 1 base from J, the gap between germline ends came to 13 bases. The CDR3 is CASYSLTSYEQYF. The CDR3, as DNA: TGTGCCAGTTACAGCTTAACTTCCTACGAGCAGTACTTC.

This sequence joins TRBV28 and TRBJ2-7; D tentatively reads TRBD1 or TRBD2 (5 bases each). The CDR3 is 13 amino acids. V lost 10 bases and J 0 bases, leaving 13 bases between the germline ends. Germline CDR1 reads MDHEN; CDR2 reads SYDVKM. The CDR3 nucleotides are TGTGCCACCGAGGGGTTCAGCTCCTACGAGCAGTACTTC. It specifies CATEGFSSYEQYF.

This clone was observed a few times. V usage is TRBV7-8 and J usage is TRBJ2-3; D unresolved. CDR1 is SGHVS, CDR2 FQNEAQ, per germline. The CDR3 totals 15 residues. With 5 bases removed from V and 1 base from J, the gap between germline ends came to 13 bases. The chain's CDR3 is CASSPHRPGTDTQYF. The DNA of the CDR3 is TGTGCCAGCAGCCCGCATAGGCCCGGCACAGATACGCAGTATTTT.